This T cell receptor (beta chain) was recorded in a study of OX40 agonist ivuxolimab in advanced cancers. Turning to the study itself: Cancers in dose escalation were hepatocellular, melanoma, renal cell and head and neck. Prior anti-PD-1, anti-PD-L1 or anti-CTLA-4 therapy did not bar entry, and about 40% had some.

Clones were sequenced by immunoSEQ multiplex PCR, and TCRdb holds only the in-frame ones, with some missing. The sample carries 45,000 to 60,000 clones, about 90% recorded once. The receptor comes from an adult with an advanced solid tumor such as melanoma, head and neck, liver or kidney cancer. Sequencing was performed on CD4+ or CD8+ T cells sorted from blood, taken in a trial of the OX40 agonist ivuxolimab.

Written as DNA, the CDR3 is TGTGCCAGCAGTTTCTCAGGCGTAAAAACCGATGGCTACGAGCAGTACTTC. Its protein is CASSFSGVKTDGYEQYF. The chain recombines TRBV28 with TRBJ2-7; D is ambiguous. Trimming removed 3 bases at V and 3 bases at J, with 21 bases between. The CDR3 has 17 residues. In germline, CDR1 is MDHEN, CDR2 SYDVKM.